A selection of T cell receptor beta chains follows, all from one sample in a study of blood T cell repertoires in COVID-19. The table came from immunoSEQ multiplex PCR; TCRdb's copy has only in-frame clones and leaves some out. The repertoire holds 60,000 to 85,000 clones, about 80% seen once, with about 43% in the top ten. Sequencing was performed on peripheral blood. Receptors were obtained from an elderly man with acute or convalescent COVID-19. The CDR3 runs from the conserved cysteine through the conserved F or W. The order of the fields is clone size, V gene, D gene, J gene, CDR3 DNA, CDR3 protein. A D gene is named only where the DNA matches it firmly. The size entry is marked missing in some rows and otherwise reads once, few, many or a size class.

-,TRBV28,TRBD1,TRBJ1-2,TGTGCCAGCAGTTCCATCGGACAGGGGGCGGGCTATGGCTACACCTTC,CASSSIGQGAGYGYTF
few,TRBV6-5,-,TRBJ2-5,TGTGCCAGCAGTTACTCGAGTGCCTACCAAGAGACCCAGTACTTC,CASSYSSAYQETQYF
-,TRBV2,TRBD1,TRBJ1-6,TGTGCCAGCAGTCTACAGGGGCGCCGAAATAATTCACCCCTCCACTTT,CASSLQGRRNNSPLHF
-,TRBV27,-,TRBJ2-7,TGTGCCAGCAGTCCTAGCGCCGCATACTACGAGCAGTACTTC,CASSPSAAYYEQYF
-,TRBV14,TRBD1,TRBJ2-1,TGTGCCAGCAGCCAAGAGTTTGCGACAGGGACCTACAATGAGCAGTTCTTC,CASSQEFATGTYNEQFF
-,TRBV3-1/TRBV3-2,-,TRBJ1-3,TGTGCCAGCAGCCAAGGACACCTCTCTGGAAACACCATATATTTT,CASSQGHLSGNTIYF
-,TRBV30,-,TRBJ1-1,TGTGCCTGGAGTCAGACAGCGCCGGACACTGAAGCTTTCTTT,CAWSQTAPDTEAFF
-,TRBV28,-,TRBJ1-4,TGTGCCAGCAGGGGAGGGCCTGGAACTAATGAAAAACTGTTTTTT,CASRGGPGTNEKLFF
-,TRBV4-3,TRBD2,TRBJ2-1,TGCGCCAGCAGCCGACGAACCGGGACTAGCGGGTACAATGAGCAGTTCTTC,CASSRRTGTSGYNEQFF
-,TRBV5-1,-,TRBJ1-5,TGCGCCAGCAGCTTGGCTGAGGGAGAGCAGCCCCAGCATTTT,CASSLAEGEQPQHF
-,TRBV28,-,TRBJ2-1,TGTGCCAGCAGTTTAATGGGCCGGATCAATGAGCAGTTCTTC,CASSLMGRINEQFF
few,TRBV5-1,-,TRBJ1-2,TGCGCCAGCAGCTTGCAGGGGATGCTTGGCTATGGCTACACCTTC,CASSLQGMLGYGYTF
-,TRBV14,TRBD1,TRBJ2-7,TGTGCCAGCAGCCAAGCGGGGACAGGGCAGTACTTC,CASSQAGTGQYF
-,TRBV4-3,-,TRBJ2-1,TGCGCCAGCAGCCAAGATCTGGGCATCGCTCCCTACAATGAGCAGTTCTTC,CASSQDLGIAPYNEQFF
-,TRBV6-6,-,TRBJ1-1,TGTGCCAGCAGTTACCAGGAGCGGACTGAAGCTTTCTTT,CASSYQERTEAFF
-,TRBV28,-,TRBJ1-5,TGTGCCAGCCGGGGATGGGCACAAGTAACCCAGCCCCAGCATTTT,CASRGWAQVTQPQHF
-,TRBV28,-,TRBJ1-5,TGTGCCAGCAGTTCAAGAGGGAATAGCAATCAGCCCCAGCATTTT,CASSSRGNSNQPQHF
-,TRBV19,-,TRBJ2-2,TGTGCCAGTAGTATCTCTTTCAGGGGCCACACCGGGGAGCTGTTTTTT,CASSISFRGHTGELFF
-,TRBV25-1,-,TRBJ2-2,TGTGCCAGCACGGGGGACACCGGGGAGCTGTTTTTT,CASTGDTGELFF
-,TRBV24-1,-,TRBJ2-1,TGTGCCACCAGTGGACAGTATGGGGATGAGCAGTTCTTC,CATSGQYGDEQFF
-,TRBV12-3/TRBV12-4,-,TRBJ1-4,TGTGCCAGCAGCCCACAAATACATGAAAAACTGTTTTTT,CASSPQIHEKLFF
once,TRBV5-1,TRBD2,TRBJ2-5,TGCGCCAGCAGCTTGGAGACTAGCCCTTCGACGACCCAGTACTTC,CASSLETSPSTTQYF
-,TRBV2,-,TRBJ2-1,TGTGCCAGCAGTGAACTTGCGGGGGCCCCCTACAATGAGCAGTTCTTC,CASSELAGAPYNEQFF
-,TRBV4-3,TRBD1,TRBJ1-1,TGCGCCAGCAGGCAGGGGGCTGAAGCTTTCTTT,CASRQGAEAFF
-,TRBV19,-,TRBJ1-5,TGTGCCACTTCCGGGACAAGAAATCAGCCCCAGCATTTT,CATSGTRNQPQHF
-,TRBV11-2,TRBD1,TRBJ2-7,TGTGCCAGCAGCTATCTGACAGGGGGCGGCGACGAGCAGTACTTC,CASSYLTGGGDEQYF
-,TRBV9,-,TRBJ1-2,TGTGCCAGCAGCGTATCCAACCCCAGCTATGGCTACACCTTC,CASSVSNPSYGYTF
-,TRBV28,-,TRBJ1-2,TGTGCCAGCGGGCCTCCTAACTATGGCTACACCTTC,CASGPPNYGYTF
-,TRBV11-2,TRBD2,TRBJ2-1,TGTGCCAGCAGCTTAGTCGCTAGCGGGAGTAGCAATGAGCAGTTCTTC,CASSLVASGSSNEQFF
-,TRBV9,-,TRBJ1-1,TGTGCCAGCAGCCCCCGGGGAGGACAAGGGAGCACTGAAGCTTTCTTT,CASSPRGGQGSTEAFF
-,TRBV5-1,-,TRBJ1-4,TGCGCCAGCAGCTTGGCCCCTCAGGTGAATGAAAAACTGTTTTTT,CASSLAPQVNEKLFF
-,TRBV7-2,-,TRBJ1-6,TGTGCCAGCAGCTTGGGAGGGTTCGGATATTCACCCCTCCACTTT,CASSLGGFGYSPLHF
-,TRBV6-2/TRBV6-3,-,TRBJ1-2,TGTGCCAGCAGTGTCGCGAGGAGCTACACCTTC,CASSVARSYTF
-,TRBV13,TRBD1,TRBJ1-1,TGTGCCAGCAGCCAACAGGGGGCCGGGCGAGCTTTCTTT,CASSQQGAGRAFF
-,TRBV7-8,-,TRBJ1-1,TGTGCCAGCAGCTCCCAGGGGAAGATGAACACTGAAGCTTTCTTT,CASSSQGKMNTEAFF
-,TRBV2,-,TRBJ2-7,TGTGCCAGCAGTTTTGGACAGTCCTACGAGCAGTACTTC,CASSFGQSYEQYF
-,TRBV7-9,-,TRBJ1-6,TGTGCCAGCAGCTCCTACGGGATAAGGCAATCACCCCTCCACTTT,CASSSYGIRQSPLHF
-,TRBV28,-,TRBJ1-4,TGTGCCAGCAGTTTATCACAGCCTAAACTGTTTTTT,CASSLSQPKLFF
-,TRBV6-5,-,TRBJ1-2,TGTGCCAGCAGCCACGGAAGCGATTATGGCTACACCTTC,CASSHGSDYGYTF
-,TRBV19,-,TRBJ1-1,TGTGCCAGTAGTATCGGACAGTTTGTCGGCGACACTGAAGCTTTCTTT,CASSIGQFVGDTEAFF
-,TRBV7-2,-,TRBJ2-4,TGTGCCAGCAGCTTAGGTTCTACCTTAGCCAAAAACATTCAGTACTTC,CASSLGSTLAKNIQYF
-,TRBV5-1,-,TRBJ2-7,TGCGCCAGCAGCTTGGAAAGGACAGCGAGCTACGAGCAGTACTTC,CASSLERTASYEQYF
-,TRBV18,-,TRBJ1-4,TGTGCCAGCTCACCACCGTCACAGGGAAATGAAAAACTGTTTTTT,CASSPPSQGNEKLFF
-,TRBV19,-,TRBJ2-3,TGTGCCAGTACCGGGACTAGCACAGATACGCAGTATTTT,CASTGTSTDTQYF
-,TRBV19,-,TRBJ2-2,TGTGCCAGCAGACTACAGGGTTCGAGCGACACCGGGGAGCTGTTTTTT,CASRLQGSSDTGELFF
-,TRBV9,-,TRBJ2-3,TGTGCCAGCAGCCCCCCATTCTCGGGAGATACGCAGTATTTT,CASSPPFSGDTQYF
-,TRBV7-3,TRBD2,TRBJ2-1,TGTGCCAGCAGCCCTAAATCGTTGGGAGGGCTTTACAATGAGCAGTTCTTC,CASSPKSLGGLYNEQFF
few,TRBV5-8,-,TRBJ1-1,TGTGCCAGCACCCTGGTTGAGGGCCAGGTGGACACTGAAGCTTTCTTT,CASTLVEGQVDTEAFF
-,TRBV9,TRBD2,TRBJ2-1,TGTGCCAGCAGTGCGTTTAGGACTAGCGGGGTAGGCTCCTACAATGAGCAGTTCTTC,CASSAFRTSGVGSYNEQFF
few,TRBV6-2/TRBV6-3,-,TRBJ1-2,TGTGCCAGCAGTCAGGACACCTTCTATGGCTACACCTTC,CASSQDTFYGYTF
once,TRBV7-9,-,TRBJ2-1,TGTGCCAGCAGCTACGGGGGGCCGGTCAATGAGCAGTTCTTC,CASSYGGPVNEQFF
-,TRBV28,-,TRBJ1-2,TGTGCCAGCAGTTCCCCTACCTATGGCTACACCTTC,CASSSPTYGYTF
-,TRBV29-1,-,TRBJ2-1,TGCAGCGTTGAGGGAGTGGGCTCACACAATGAGCAGTTCTTC,CSVEGVGSHNEQFF
-,TRBV10-3,-,TRBJ2-1,TGTGCCATCAGTGAACGGTCCCTGGACAATGAGCAGTTCTTC,CAISERSLDNEQFF
-,TRBV6-5,-,TRBJ1-6,TGTGCCAGCCGTAGGGGTAATTCACCCCTCCACTTT,CASRRGNSPLHF
-,TRBV19,-,TRBJ1-1,TGTGCCCGTCGTCTCCCGGGGGGGGGACTCGGGAACACTGAAGCTTTCTTT,CARRLPGGGLGNTEAFF
once,TRBV7-2,-,TRBJ1-3,TGTGCCAGCAGCTTACCGGGTTTCTCTGGAAACACCATATATTTT,CASSLPGFSGNTIYF
-,TRBV11-3,TRBD1,TRBJ1-1,TGTGCCAGCAGCCAGGGGGAGAGGGGGCGAGGTGAAGCTTTCTTT,CASSQGERGRGEAFF
-,TRBV27,-,TRBJ2-2,TGTGCCAGCGCGGCTCAGGGCGCCGTGGCCGGGGAGCTGTTTTTT,CASAAQGAVAGELFF